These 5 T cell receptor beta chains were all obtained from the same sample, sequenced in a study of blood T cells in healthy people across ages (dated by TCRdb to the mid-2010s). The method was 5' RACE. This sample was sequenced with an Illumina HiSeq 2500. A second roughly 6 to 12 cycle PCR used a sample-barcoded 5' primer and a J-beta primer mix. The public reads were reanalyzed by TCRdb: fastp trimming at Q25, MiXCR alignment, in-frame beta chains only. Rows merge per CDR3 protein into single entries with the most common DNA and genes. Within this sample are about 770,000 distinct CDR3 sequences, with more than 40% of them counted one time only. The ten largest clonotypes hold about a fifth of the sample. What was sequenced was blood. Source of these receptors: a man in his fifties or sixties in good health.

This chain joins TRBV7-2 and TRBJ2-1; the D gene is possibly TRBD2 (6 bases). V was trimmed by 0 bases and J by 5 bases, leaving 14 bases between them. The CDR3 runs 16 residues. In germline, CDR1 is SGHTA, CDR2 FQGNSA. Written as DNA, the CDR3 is TGTGCCAGCAGCTTAGCGGGGGGAGGCCTTAACAATGAGCAGTTCTTC. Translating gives CASSLAGGGLNNEQFF.

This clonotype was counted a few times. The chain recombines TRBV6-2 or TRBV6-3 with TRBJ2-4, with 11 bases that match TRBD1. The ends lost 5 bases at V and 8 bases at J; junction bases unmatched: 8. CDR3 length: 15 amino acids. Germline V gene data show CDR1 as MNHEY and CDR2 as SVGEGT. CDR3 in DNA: TGTGCCAGCAGTCCCCTCCGGGACAGGGGGGACATTCAGTACTTC. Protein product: CASSPLRDRGDIQYF.

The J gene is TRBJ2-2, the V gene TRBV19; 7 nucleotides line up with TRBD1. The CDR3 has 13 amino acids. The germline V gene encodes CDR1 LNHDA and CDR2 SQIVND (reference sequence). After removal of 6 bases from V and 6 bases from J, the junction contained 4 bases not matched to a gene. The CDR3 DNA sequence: TGTGCCAGTAGACACAGGGGATCCGGGGAGCTGTTTTTT. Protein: CASRHRGSGELFF.

The CDR3, as DNA: TGTGCCACCAGCAGACCCTGGGACAATGAGCAGTTCTTC. Encoded protein: CATSRPWDNEQFF. V usage is TRBV15 and J usage is TRBJ2-1; no clear D. CDR1 LNHNV and CDR2 YYDKDF come from the germline V gene (reference sequence). The V end was cut by 2 bases, the J end by 5 bases, with 7 bases between. This CDR3 is 13 amino acids long.

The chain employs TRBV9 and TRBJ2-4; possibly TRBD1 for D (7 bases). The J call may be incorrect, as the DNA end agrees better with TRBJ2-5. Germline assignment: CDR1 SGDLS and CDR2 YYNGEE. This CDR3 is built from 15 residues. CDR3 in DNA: TGTGCCAGCAGCGTCAGGGGGGAAAAGGGAGAGACCCAGTACTTC. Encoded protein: CASSVRGEKGETQYF.